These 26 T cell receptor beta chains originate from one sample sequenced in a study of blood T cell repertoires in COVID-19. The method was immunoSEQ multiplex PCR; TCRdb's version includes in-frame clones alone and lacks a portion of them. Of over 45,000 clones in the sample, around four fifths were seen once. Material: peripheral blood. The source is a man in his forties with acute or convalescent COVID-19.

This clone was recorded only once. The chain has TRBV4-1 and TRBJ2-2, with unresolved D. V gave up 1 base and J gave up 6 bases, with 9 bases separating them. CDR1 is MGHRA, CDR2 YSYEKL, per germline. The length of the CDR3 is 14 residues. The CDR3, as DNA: TGCGCCAGCAGCCAAGTACGTCGGTCCGGGGAGCTGTTTTTT. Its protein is CASSQVRRSGELFF.

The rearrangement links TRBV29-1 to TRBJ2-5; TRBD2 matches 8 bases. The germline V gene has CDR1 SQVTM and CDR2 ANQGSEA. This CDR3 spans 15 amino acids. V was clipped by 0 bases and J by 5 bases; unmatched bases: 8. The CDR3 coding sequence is TGCAGCGTTGAAGAACAGAGCGGGGGTAGGGAGACCCAGTACTTC. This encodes CSVEEQSGGRETQYF.

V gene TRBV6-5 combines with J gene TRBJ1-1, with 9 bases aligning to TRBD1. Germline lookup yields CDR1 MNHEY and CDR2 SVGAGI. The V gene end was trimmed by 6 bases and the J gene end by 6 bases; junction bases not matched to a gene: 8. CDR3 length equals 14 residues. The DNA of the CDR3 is TGTGCCAGCAGGCCAAACAGGGGGCAAGCTGAAGCTTTCTTT. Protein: CASRPNRGQAEAFF.

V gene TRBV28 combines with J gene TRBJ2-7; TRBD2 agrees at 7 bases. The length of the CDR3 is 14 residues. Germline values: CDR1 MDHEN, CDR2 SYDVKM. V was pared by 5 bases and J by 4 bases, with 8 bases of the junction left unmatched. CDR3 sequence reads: CASSTAGTIYEQYF. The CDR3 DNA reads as TGTGCCAGCAGTACCGCCGGGACTATTTACGAGCAGTACTTC.

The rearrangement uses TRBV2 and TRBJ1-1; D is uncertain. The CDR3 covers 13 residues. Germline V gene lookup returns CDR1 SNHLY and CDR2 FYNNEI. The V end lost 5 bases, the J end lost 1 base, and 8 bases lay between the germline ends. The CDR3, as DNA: TGTGCCAGCAGTCAAGACGGGAACACTGAAGCTTTCTTT. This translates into CASSQDGNTEAFF.

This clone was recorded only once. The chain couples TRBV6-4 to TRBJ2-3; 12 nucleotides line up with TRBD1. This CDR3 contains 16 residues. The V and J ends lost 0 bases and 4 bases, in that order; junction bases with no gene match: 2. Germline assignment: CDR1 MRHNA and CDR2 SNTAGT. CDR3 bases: TGTGCCAGCAGTGACTCGGGACAGGGGGCACCAGATACGCAGTATTTT. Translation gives CASSDSGQGAPDTQYF.

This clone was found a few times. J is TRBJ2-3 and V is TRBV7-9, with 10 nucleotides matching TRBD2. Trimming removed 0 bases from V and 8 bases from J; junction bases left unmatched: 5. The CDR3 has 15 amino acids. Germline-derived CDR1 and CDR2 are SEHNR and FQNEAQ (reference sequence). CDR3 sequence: CASSLAAGGPGTQYF. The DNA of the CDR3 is TGTGCCAGCAGCTTAGCAGCGGGGGGGCCGGGTACGCAGTATTTT.

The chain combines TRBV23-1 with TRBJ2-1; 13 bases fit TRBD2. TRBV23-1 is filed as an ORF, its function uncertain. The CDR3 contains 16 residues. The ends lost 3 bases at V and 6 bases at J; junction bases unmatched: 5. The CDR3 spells CASSQSTSGGPNEQFF. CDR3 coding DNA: TGCGCCAGCAGTCAGTCGACTAGCGGGGGGCCCAATGAGCAGTTCTTC.

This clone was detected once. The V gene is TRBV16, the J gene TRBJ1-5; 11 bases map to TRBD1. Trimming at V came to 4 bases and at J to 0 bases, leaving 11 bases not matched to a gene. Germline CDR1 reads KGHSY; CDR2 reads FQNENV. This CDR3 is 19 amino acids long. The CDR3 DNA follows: TGTGCCAGCAGCCGATCAGGGACAGGGGGAATGGATAGCAATCAGCCCCAGCATTTT. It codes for CASSRSGTGGMDSNQPQHF.

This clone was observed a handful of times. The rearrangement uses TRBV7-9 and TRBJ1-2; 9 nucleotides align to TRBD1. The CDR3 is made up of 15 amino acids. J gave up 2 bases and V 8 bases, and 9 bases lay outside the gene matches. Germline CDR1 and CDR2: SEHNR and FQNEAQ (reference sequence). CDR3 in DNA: TGTGCCAGCGTTTCTACCGGGACAGGGAACTATGGCTACACCTTC. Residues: CASVSTGTGNYGYTF.

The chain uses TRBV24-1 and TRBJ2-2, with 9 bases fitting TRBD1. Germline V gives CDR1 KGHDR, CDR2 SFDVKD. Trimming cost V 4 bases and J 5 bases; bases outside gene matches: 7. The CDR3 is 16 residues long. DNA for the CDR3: TGTGCCACCAGTGAAGTTGGGACAGGGTCGACCGGGGAGCTGTTTTTT. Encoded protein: CATSEVGTGSTGELFF.

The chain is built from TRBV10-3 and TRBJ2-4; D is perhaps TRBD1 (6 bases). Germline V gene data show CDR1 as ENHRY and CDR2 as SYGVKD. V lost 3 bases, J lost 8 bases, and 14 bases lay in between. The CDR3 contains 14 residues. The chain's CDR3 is CAISDTGTRHIQYF. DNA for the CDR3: TGTGCCATCAGTGATACAGGGACGAGGCACATTCAGTACTTC.

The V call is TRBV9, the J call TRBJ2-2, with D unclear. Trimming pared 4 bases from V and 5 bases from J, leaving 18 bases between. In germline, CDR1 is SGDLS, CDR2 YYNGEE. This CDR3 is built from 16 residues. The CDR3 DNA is TGTGCCAGCAGCCCCCAAGTTCCAGTGGAGACCGGGGAGCTGTTTTTT. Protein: CASSPQVPVETGELFF.

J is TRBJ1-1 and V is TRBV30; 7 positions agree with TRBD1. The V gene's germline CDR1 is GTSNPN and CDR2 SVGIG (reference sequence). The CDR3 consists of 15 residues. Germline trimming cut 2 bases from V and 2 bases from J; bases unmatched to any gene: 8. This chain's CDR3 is CAWSNRPGGNTEAFF. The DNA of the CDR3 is TGTGCCTGGAGTAACCGACCAGGGGGAAACACTGAAGCTTTCTTT.

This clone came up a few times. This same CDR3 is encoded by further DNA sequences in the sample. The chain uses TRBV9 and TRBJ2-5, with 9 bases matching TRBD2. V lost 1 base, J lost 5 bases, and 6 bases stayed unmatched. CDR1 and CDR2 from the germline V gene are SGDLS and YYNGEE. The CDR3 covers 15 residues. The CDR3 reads CASSVSSGGRETQYF. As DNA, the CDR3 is TGTGCCAGCAGCGTAAGCAGCGGGGGGCGGGAGACCCAGTACTTC.

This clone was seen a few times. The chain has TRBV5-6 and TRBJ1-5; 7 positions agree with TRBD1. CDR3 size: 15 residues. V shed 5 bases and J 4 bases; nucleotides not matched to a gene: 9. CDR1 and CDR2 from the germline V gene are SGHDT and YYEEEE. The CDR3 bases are TGTGCCAGCAGTGCCTGGGACAGATTAAATCAGCCCCAGCATTTT. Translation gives CASSAWDRLNQPQHF.

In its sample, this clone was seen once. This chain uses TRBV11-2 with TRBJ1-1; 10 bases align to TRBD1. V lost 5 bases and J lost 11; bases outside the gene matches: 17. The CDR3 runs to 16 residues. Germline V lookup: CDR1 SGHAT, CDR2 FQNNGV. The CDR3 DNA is TGTGCCAGCAGCCATCCCGGGACAGGGGTGATCTACGGGGCTTTCTTT. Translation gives CASSHPGTGVIYGAFF. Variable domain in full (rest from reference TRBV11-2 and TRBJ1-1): EAGVAQSPRYKIIEKRQSVAFWCNPISGHATLYWYQQILGQGPKLLIQFQNNGVVDDSQLPKDRFSAERLKGVDSTLKIQPAKLEDSAVYLCASSHPGTGVIYGAFFGQGTRLTVV.

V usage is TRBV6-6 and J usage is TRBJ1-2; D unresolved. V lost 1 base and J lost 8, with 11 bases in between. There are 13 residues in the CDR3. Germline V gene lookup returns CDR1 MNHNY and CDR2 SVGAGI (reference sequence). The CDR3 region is CASSYLTGKGYTF. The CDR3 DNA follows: TGTGCCAGCAGTTACTTAACGGGAAAGGGCTACACCTTC.

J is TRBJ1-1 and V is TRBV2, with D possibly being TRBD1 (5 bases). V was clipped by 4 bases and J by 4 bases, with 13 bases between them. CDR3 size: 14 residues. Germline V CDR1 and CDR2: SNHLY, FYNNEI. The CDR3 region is CASSVLRGTTEAFF. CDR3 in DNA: TGTGCCAGCAGTGTATTGCGGGGGACCACTGAAGCTTTCTTT.

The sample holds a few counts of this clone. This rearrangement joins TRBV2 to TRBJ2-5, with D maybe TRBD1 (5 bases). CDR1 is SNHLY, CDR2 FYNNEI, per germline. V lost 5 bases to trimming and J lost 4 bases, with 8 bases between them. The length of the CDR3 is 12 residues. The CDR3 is CASSYRGETQYF. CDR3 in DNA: TGTGCCAGCAGTTATAGGGGAGAGACCCAGTACTTC.

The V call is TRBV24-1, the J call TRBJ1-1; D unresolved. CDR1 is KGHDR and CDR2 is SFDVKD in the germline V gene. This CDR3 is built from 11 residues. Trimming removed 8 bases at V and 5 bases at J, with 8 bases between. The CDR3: CATKSNTEAFF. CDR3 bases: TGTGCCACCAAATCTAATACTGAAGCTTTCTTT.

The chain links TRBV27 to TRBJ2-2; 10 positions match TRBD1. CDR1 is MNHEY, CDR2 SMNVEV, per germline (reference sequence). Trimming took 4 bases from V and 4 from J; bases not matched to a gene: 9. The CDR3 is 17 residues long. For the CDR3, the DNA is TGTGCCAGCAGTTACAGGACAGGGGGGCTCGGCACCGGGGAGCTGTTTTTT. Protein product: CASSYRTGGLGTGELFF.

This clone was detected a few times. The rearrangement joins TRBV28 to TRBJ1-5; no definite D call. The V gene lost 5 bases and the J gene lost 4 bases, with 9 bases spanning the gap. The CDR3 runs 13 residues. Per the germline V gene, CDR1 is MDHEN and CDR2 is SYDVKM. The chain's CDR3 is CASSLGFNQPQHF. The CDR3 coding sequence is TGTGCCAGCAGTCTAGGTTTTAATCAGCCCCAGCATTTT. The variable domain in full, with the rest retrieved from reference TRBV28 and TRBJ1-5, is DVKVTQSSRYLVKRTGEKVFLECVQDMDHENMFWYRQDPGLGLRLIYFSYDVKMKEKGDIPEGYSVSREKKERFSLILESASTNQTSMYLCASSLGFNQPQHFGDGTRLSIL.

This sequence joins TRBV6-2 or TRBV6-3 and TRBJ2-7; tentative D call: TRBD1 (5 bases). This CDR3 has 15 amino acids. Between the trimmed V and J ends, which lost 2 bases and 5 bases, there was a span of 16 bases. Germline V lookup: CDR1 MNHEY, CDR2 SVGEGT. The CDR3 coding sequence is TGTGCCAGCAGTTACGGGGCCCTAGGGTCCCACGAGCAGTACTTC. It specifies CASSYGALGSHEQYF.

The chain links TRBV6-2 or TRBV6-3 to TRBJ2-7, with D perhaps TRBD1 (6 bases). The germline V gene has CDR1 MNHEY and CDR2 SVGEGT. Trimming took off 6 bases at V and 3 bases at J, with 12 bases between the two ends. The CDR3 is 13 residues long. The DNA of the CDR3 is TGTGCCAGCAGCCGACAGGTCCGCTACGAGCAGTACTTC. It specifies CASSRQVRYEQYF.

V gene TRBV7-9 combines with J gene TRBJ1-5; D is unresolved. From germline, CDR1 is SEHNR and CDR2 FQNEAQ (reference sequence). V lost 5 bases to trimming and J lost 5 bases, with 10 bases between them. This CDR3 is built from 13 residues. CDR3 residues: CASSPDGDQPQHF. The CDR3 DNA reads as TGTGCCAGCAGCCCTGACGGAGATCAGCCCCAGCATTTT.